What follows describes a single T cell receptor beta chain. The sample holds a few counts of this clonotype. Its binding antigen is unknown. No per-base quality is available; no much larger clone lies one base away. This sample was included in a study of blood T cells in healthy people across ages (dated by TCRdb to about 2015). With respect to the entire study: In model experiments, template switching captured about one uniquely barcoded TCR beta cDNA molecule for every two T cells. The study measured age-related changes in TCR beta repertoire diversity using deep sequencing normalized with unique cDNA molecular identifiers. The donors were divided into four age groups: young (average roughly 17 years), middle-aged (about 40), aged (around 59) and long-lived (roughly 88). Donors of different ages were randomly distributed across sequencing lanes to avoid experimental bias. Using the same blood draw, the study looked at two additional independent replicas of 1 million unique cDNA reads for two donors, one aged 18 to 30 and the other aged 80 or older.

Summary of the overall study and its limitations: Compared with the aged group, more naive CD4+ T cells, fewer expanded clones and increased TCR diversity were shown by the long-lived group, suggesting age selection. As age increased, observed TCR beta diversity per million T cells dropped in a roughly linear way, and a significant reduction was already evident by age 40. The CMV infection status of donors was not known, potentially confounding age-related changes in expanded clonotypes. Observed TCR beta diversity correlated strongly with the percentage of naive T cells measured by flow cytometry. Since profiling was done on bulk unsorted PBMCs, naive and antigen-experienced compartments could not be conclusively compared. Estimates of total diversity based on one million sequenced T cells were regarded as lower bounds and as underestimates.

Library preparation employed 5' RACE. These reads were obtained on an Illumina HiSeq 2500. A second PCR of roughly 7 to 12 cycles was run with a J-beta primer mix and a sample-barcoded 5' primer. Each TCR beta cDNA molecule received a unique molecular identifier from a template-switch 5' adaptor carrying 12 random nucleotides. Each sample yielded at least 3 million CDR3-containing paired-end reads. The Mint cDNA synthesis kit, primed by a TRBC-specific oligonucleotide, was used to synthesize first-strand cDNA from all RNA. Following uracil-DNA glycosylase treatment, all cDNA underwent a first 18-cycle PCR with the universal primers M1SS and BC2_uni_R. The original methods were these. Each sample was normalized by randomly selecting 1 million high-quality reads, each carrying a distinct molecular identifier. Instead of being binned into consensus sequences, reads that shared molecular identifiers were thrown out. MiTCR, set to a Q25 quality threshold and the strictest error-elimination algorithm, was used for CDR3 identification, clonotype clustering and error correction. A nonparametric unseen species model with Euler transformation was used to estimate lower-bound total TCR beta diversity. Through fastp at Q25 and MiXCR, TCRdb rebuilt clones from the public reads, retaining in-frame beta chains. Identical CDR3 protein sequences are pooled into one entry, listed with their most common genes and DNA. TCRdb assigned the V and J calls; the authors' analysis was not used. The sample table records more than 1,400,000 distinct CDR3 sequences; 42% of these occur just once. The ten largest clones represent 7% to 9.5% of the sample.

Systemically healthy Caucasian individuals from Russia, 35 to 50 in total and aged about 6 to 95 years, were included as donors. Approximately 9.7 milliliters of peripheral blood were drawn from each donor into EDTA-treated Vacutainer tubes. Ficoll-Paque density-gradient centrifugation was used to isolate PBMCs, with at least 6.5 million per sample. Trizol reagent was used to extract total RNA from PBMCs, with at least 5.5 micrograms per sample. For every donor, an aliquot of PBMCs went through flow cytometry to measure the percentages of naive CD45RAhigh/CD27high T cells. This receptor was taken from a young woman in good health. The specimen sequenced was blood.

The nucleotides read TGTGCCAGCACCCTGACTAGCGGAGGGGGAAATGAGCAGTACTTC. Translated, this is CASTLTSGGGNEQYF. The chain is made from TRBV6-5 and TRBJ2-5; 9 central bases correspond to TRBD2. The CDR3 covers 15 residues, taking in both the cysteine and the phenylalanine. Just the 45-base CDR3 DNA is kept, in frame starting at base 1. Per the germline V gene, MNHEY is the CDR1 and SVGAGI is the CDR2. Compared with germline, V lacks 7 bases and J lacks 11 bases; bases without a gene match: 17.